A selection of T cell receptor beta chains follows, all from one sample in a study of blood T cell repertoires in COVID-19. Using immunoSEQ multiplex PCR, the repertoire was profiled, and TCRdb retains in-frame clones only, with some absent. Among roughly 52,000 clones listed, 82% were seen once. The specimen sequenced was peripheral blood. The receptor source for this set is a man aged 80 or over with COVID-19, enrolled during active disease. CDR3s include the opening cysteine and the closing phenylalanine or tryptophan. Each record gives: D gene, J gene, clone size, CDR3 length, V gene, CDR3 protein, CDR3 DNA. The D gene is left open where the match is weak. Where a row states a size, it is once, few, many or the class of an expanded clone; other rows omit it.

TRBD1	TRBJ1-6	.	16	TRBV27	CASSLSDRGRNSPLHF	TGTGCCAGCAGTTTATCAGACAGGGGAAGGAATTCACCCCTCCACTTT
.	TRBJ1-2	.	12	TRBV7-9	CASSPPDNGYTF	TGTGCCAGCAGCCCGCCCGACAACGGCTACACCTTC
TRBD2	TRBJ2-3	.	18	TRBV5-5	CASSLGTSDPLGTDTQYF	TGTGCCAGCAGCTTGGGGACTAGCGATCCCTTAGGTACAGATACGCAGTATTTT
.	TRBJ2-3	.	16	TRBV19	CASRVRGQTGPDTQYF	TGTGCCAGTAGGGTGAGAGGTCAGACTGGTCCAGATACGCAGTATTTT
TRBD1	TRBJ1-2	.	16	TRBV11-3	CASSLEGRQGNYGYTF	TGTGCCAGCAGCTTAGAGGGGAGACAGGGCAACTATGGCTACACCTTC
TRBD1	TRBJ1-1	.	14	TRBV7-2	CASSARDRVKKAFF	TGTGCCAGCAGCGCCCGGGACAGGGTGAAGAAAGCTTTCTTT
TRBD2	TRBJ2-7	.	15	TRBV13	CASSLIAGDYYEQYF	TGTGCCAGCAGCCTAATAGCGGGGGATTACTACGAGCAGTACTTC
.	TRBJ1-2	.	17	TRBV7-9	CASSPPEGEIPNYGYTF	TGTGCCAGCAGCCCACCTGAGGGGGAGATTCCTAACTATGGCTACACCTTC
TRBD1	TRBJ1-2	.	11	TRBV5-1	CASGQGGGYTF	TGCGCCAGCGGACAGGGAGGCGGCTACACCTTC
TRBD2	TRBJ2-1	.	16	TRBV5-6	CASSLGGGSANNEQFF	TGTGCCAGCAGCTTGGGGGGCGGGAGTGCTAACAATGAGCAGTTCTTC
.	TRBJ2-3	once	16	TRBV30	CAWSNLGRGITDTQYF	TGTGCCTGGAGTAACCTTGGTCGCGGAATCACAGATACGCAGTATTTT
.	TRBJ1-4	.	15	TRBV30	CAWSVRGGGDEKLFF	TGTGCCTGGAGTGTACGGGGGGGAGGGGATGAAAAACTGTTTTTT
.	TRBJ1-6	.	13	TRBV7-2	CASSWPEGSPLHF	TGTGCCAGCAGCTGGCCGGAGGGATCACCCCTCCACTTT
.	TRBJ1-1	.	13	TRBV15	CATSREVRTEAFF	TGTGCCACCAGCAGAGAGGTGAGGACTGAAGCTTTCTTT
TRBD2	TRBJ2-4	.	12	TRBV10-3	CATGTRENIQYF	TGTGCCACCGGGACTAGAGAAAACATTCAGTACTTC
TRBD2	TRBJ2-1	.	15	TRBV14	CASSRTSGTYNEQFF	TGTGCCAGCAGCCGGACTAGCGGAACCTACAATGAGCAGTTCTTC
.	TRBJ2-5	.	13	TRBV12-3/TRBV12-4	CASSQTGRETQYF	TGTGCCAGCAGTCAAACAGGGAGAGAGACCCAGTACTTC
.	TRBJ2-7	.	14	TRBV9	CASSAQGNSYEQYF	TGTGCCAGCAGCGCCCAGGGAAACAGCTACGAGCAGTACTTC
.	TRBJ2-1	once	18	TRBV7-8	CASSSPAGVGSSYNEQFF	TGTGCCAGCAGCTCCCCCGCAGGGGTGGGGAGCTCCTACAATGAGCAGTTCTTC
.	TRBJ1-3	.	15	TRBV19	CASQRGGVSGNTIYF	TGTGCCAGCCAAAGGGGGGGGGTCTCTGGAAACACCATATATTTT
.	TRBJ1-2	.	14	TRBV6-5	CASSYPGQTYGYTF	TGTGCCAGCAGTTACCCCGGACAGACCTATGGCTACACCTTC
TRBD2	TRBJ2-5	.	20	TRBV10-2	CASRGGPRVAGGPYQETQYF	TGCGCCAGCAGAGGGGGCCCCCGGGTAGCGGGAGGGCCATATCAAGAGACCCAGTACTTC
TRBD1	TRBJ1-5	.	16	TRBV6-5	CASSYQTGDRNQPQHF	TGTGCCAGCAGTTACCAAACAGGGGATCGGAATCAGCCCCAGCATTTT
TRBD2	TRBJ2-1	.	13	TRBV29-1	CSARPSGSDEQFF	TGCAGCGCCCGTCCGAGCGGGAGTGATGAGCAGTTCTTC
TRBD1	TRBJ2-7	.	13	TRBV6-6	CASSTGTGNEQYF	TGTGCCAGCAGCACCGGGACAGGGAACGAGCAGTACTTC
TRBD1	TRBJ2-3	.	17	TRBV25-1	CASSEYGTGTGTDTQYF	TGTGCCAGCAGTGAATATGGGACAGGGACGGGCACAGATACGCAGTATTTT
TRBD2	TRBJ2-1	.	15	TRBV24-1	CATSDGGGVYNEQFF	TGTGCCACCAGTGATGGCGGGGGGGTTTACAATGAGCAGTTCTTC
.	TRBJ1-2	few	14	TRBV29-1	CSVEDPPGGYGYTF	TGCAGCGTTGAAGATCCCCCGGGAGGGTATGGCTACACCTTC
.	TRBJ1-1	.	14	TRBV10-3	CAISPRTENTEAFF	TGTGCCATCAGTCCCCGGACAGAGAACACTGAAGCTTTCTTT
TRBD2	TRBJ2-5	.	18	TRBV4-3	CASSQEPFGASGRETQYF	TGCGCCAGCAGCCAAGAGCCGTTTGGGGCTAGCGGGAGGGAGACCCAGTACTTC
.	TRBJ1-1	.	16	TRBV7-9	CASSPRWQGMNTEAFF	TGTGCCAGCAGTCCACGATGGCAGGGGATGAACACTGAAGCTTTCTTT
TRBD1	TRBJ1-2	.	15	TRBV19	CASSMRQGGGYGYTF	TGTGCCAGTAGTATGAGACAGGGAGGTGGCTATGGCTACACCTTC
TRBD2	TRBJ2-1	.	14	TRBV5-1	CASSFGEGNNEQFF	TGCGCCAGCAGCTTTGGGGAGGGGAACAATGAGCAGTTCTTC
TRBD1	TRBJ2-1	once	12	TRBV6-5	CASSRGQNEQFF	TGTGCCAGCAGTAGGGGACAGAATGAGCAGTTCTTC
TRBD1	TRBJ1-5	.	13	TRBV6-2/TRBV6-3	CASSNRGGQPQHF	TGTGCCAGCAGTAACAGGGGGGGTCAGCCCCAGCATTTT
TRBD1	TRBJ2-1	.	16	TRBV7-3	CASSLGRRDSRIEQFF	TGTGCCAGCAGCTTAGGGAGACGGGACAGCCGTATTGAGCAGTTCTTC